This T cell receptor beta chain was sequenced for a study of prognosis after radiotherapy for stage I lung cancer. Study overall: Enrollment of stage I non-small cell lung cancer patients ran from early 2018 to early 2019.

Findings of the study overall: Whether the expanded TCR clones were tumor-specific was not determined.

This clonotype has a count of ten or more. Antigen unknown. Multiplex PCR, run in two rounds, amplified TCR beta CDR3 from genomic DNA. Round-one PCR had primers specific to each TRBV and TRBJ gene. TCRdb redid the calling of the multiplex PCR reads with MiXCR, one entry per CDR3 protein. The sample lists roughly 30,000 distinct CDR3 sequences, around 48% seen once, with about 15% in the top ten. The sequences come from PBMCs, collected before or after stereotactic body radiation therapy (not recorded which). The clonotype comes from a donor of 50 years or more with non-small cell lung cancer.

In DNA, the CDR3 is TGTGCCAGCAGCTTAGTCAGCGGGAGCAACACCGGGGAGCTGTTTTTT. Translated, it gives CASSLVSGSNTGELFF. The chain combines TRBV7-2 with TRBJ2-2; 8 positions agree with TRBD2. There are 16 residues in the CDR3. The V and J ends lost 1 base and 2 bases, in that order; junction bases with no gene match: 3. Looked up from germline, CDR1 is SGHTA and CDR2 is FQGNSA.